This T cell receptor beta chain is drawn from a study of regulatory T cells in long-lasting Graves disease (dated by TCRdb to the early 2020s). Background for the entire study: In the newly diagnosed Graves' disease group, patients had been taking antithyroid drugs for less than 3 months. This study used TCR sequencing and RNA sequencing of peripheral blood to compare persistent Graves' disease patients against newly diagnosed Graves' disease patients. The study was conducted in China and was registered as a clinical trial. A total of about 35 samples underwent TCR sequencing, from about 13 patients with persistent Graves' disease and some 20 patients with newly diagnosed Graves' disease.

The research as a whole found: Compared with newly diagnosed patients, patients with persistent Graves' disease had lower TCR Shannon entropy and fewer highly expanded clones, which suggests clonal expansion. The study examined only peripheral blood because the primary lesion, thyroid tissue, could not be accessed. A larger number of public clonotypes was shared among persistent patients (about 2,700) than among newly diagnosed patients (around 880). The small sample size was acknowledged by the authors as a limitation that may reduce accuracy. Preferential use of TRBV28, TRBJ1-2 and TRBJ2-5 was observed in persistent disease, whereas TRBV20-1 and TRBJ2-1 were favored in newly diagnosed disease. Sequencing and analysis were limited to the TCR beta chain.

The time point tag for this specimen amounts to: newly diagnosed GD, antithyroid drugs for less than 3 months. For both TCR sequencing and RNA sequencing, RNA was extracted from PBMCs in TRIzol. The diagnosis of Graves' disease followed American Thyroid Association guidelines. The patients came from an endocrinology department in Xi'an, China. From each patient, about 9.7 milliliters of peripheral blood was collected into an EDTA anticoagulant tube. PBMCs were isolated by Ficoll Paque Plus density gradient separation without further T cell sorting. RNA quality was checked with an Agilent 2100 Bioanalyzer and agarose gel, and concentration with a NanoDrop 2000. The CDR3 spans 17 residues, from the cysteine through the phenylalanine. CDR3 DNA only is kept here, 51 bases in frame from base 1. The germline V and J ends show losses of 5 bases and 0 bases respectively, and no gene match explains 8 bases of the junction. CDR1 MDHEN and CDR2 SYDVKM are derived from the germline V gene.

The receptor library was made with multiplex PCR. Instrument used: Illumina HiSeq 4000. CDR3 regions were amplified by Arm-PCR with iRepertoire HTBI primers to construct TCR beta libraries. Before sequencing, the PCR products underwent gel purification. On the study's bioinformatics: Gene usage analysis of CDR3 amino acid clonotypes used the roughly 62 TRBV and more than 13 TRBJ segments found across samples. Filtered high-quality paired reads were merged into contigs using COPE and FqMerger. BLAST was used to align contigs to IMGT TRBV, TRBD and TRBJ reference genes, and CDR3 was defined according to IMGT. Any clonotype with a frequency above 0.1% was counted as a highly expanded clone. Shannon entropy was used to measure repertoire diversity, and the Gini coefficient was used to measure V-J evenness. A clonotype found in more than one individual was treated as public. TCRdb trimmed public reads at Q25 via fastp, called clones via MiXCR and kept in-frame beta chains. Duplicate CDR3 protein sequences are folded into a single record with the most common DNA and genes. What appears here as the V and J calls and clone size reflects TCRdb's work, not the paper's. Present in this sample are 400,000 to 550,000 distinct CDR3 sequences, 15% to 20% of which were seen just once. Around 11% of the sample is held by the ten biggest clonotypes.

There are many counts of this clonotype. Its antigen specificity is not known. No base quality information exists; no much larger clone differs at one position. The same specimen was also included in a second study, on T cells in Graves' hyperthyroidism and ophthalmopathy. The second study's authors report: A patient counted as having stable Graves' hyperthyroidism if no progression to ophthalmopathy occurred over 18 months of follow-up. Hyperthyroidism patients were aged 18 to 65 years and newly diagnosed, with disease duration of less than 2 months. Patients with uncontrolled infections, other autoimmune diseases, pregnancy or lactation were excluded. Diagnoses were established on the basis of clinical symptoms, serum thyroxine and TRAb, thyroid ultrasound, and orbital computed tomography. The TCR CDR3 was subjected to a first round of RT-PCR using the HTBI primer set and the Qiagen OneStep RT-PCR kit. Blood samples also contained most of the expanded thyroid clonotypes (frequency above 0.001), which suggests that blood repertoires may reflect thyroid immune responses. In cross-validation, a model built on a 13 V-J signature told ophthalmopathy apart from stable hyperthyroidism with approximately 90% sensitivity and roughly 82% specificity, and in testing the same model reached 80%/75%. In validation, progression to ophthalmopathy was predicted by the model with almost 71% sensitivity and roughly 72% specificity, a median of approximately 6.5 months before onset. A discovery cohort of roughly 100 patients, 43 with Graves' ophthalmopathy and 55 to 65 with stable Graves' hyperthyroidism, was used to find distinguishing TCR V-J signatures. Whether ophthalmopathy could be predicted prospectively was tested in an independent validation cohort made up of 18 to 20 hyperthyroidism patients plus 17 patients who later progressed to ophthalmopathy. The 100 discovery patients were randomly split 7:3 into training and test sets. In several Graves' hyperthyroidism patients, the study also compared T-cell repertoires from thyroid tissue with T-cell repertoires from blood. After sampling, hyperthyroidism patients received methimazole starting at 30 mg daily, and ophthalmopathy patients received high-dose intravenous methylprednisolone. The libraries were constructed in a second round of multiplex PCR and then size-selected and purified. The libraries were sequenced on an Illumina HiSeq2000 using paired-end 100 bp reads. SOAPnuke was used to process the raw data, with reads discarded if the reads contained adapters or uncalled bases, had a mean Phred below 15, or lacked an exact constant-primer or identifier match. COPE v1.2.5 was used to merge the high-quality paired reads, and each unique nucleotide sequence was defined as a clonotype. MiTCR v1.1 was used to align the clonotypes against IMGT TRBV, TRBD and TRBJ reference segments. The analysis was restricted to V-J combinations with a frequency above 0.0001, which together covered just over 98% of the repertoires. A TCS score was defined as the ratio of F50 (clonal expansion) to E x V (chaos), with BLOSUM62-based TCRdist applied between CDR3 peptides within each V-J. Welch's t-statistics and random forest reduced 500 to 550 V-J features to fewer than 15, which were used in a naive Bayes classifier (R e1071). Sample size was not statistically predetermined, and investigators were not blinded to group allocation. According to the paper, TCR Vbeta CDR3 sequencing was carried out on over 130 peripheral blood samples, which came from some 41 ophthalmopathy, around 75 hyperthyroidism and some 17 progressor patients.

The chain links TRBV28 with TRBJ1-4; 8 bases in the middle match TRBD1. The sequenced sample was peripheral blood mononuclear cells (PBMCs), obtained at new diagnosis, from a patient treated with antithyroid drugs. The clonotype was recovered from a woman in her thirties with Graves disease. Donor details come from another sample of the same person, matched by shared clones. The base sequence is TGTGCCAGCAGTCTCCCAGGACAGGGAACAACTAATGAAAAACTGTTTTTT. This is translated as CASSLPGQGTTNEKLFF.